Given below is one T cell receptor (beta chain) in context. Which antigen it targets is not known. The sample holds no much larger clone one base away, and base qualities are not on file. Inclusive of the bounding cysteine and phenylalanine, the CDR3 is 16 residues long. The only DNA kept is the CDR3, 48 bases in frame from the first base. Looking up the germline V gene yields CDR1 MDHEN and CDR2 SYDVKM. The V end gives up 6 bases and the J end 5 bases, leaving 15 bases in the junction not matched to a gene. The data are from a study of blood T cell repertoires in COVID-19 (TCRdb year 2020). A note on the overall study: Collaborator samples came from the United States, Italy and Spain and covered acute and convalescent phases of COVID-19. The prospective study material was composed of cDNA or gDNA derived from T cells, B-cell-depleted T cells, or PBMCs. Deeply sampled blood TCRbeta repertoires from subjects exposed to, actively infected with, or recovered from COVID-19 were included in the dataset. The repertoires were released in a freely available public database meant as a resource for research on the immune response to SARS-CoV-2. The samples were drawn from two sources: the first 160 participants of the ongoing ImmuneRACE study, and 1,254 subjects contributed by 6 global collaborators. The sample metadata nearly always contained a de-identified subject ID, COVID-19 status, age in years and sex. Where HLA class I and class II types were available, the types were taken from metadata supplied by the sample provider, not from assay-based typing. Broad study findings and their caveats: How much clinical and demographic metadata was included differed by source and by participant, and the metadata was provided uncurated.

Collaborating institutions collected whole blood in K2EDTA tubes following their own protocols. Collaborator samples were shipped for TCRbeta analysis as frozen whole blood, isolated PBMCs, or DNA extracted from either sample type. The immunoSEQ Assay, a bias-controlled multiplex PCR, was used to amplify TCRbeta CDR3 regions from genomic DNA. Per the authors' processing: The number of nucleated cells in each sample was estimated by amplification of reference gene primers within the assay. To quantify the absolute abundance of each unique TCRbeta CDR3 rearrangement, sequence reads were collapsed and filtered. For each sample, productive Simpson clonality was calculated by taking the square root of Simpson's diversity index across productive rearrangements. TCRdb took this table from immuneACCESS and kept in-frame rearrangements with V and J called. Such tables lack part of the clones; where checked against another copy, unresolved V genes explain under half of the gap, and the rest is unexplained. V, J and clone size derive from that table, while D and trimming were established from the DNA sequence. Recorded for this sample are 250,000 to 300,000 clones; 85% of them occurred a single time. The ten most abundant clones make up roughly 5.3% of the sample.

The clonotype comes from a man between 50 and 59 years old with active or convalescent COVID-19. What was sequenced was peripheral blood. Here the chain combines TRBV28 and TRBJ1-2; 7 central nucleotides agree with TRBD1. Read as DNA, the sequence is TGTGCCAGCAGGAGAATGGGGACAGCAATATCTTATGGCTACACCTTC. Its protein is CASRRMGTAISYGYTF.